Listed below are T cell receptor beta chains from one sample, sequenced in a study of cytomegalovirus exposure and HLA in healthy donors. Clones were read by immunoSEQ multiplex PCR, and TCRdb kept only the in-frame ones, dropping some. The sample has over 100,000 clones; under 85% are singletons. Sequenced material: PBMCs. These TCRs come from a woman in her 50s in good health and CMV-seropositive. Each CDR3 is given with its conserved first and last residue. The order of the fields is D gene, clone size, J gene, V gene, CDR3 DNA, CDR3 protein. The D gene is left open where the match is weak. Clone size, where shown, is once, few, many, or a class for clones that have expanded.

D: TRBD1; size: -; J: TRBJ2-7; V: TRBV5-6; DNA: TGTGCCAGCAGCCTGCCGGACAGGGCCTGGTACGAGCAGTACTTC; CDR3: CASSLPDRAWYEQYF
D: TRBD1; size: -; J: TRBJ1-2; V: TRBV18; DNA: TGTGCCAGCTCACTTGGACAGGGAGTTAACTATGGCTACACCTTC; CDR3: CASSLGQGVNYGYTF
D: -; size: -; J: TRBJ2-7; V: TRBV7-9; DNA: TGTGCCAGCAGCTCGACAGGCTTAGCCTACGAGCAGTACTTC; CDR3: CASSSTGLAYEQYF
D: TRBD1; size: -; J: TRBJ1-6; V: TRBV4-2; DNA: TGTGCCAGCAGCCAGGCCCTACTTCTCACAGGGGGGGATTCACCCCTCCACTTT; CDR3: CASSQALLLTGGDSPLHF
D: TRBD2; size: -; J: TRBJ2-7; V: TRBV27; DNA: TGTGCCAGCAGTTTATCAGGGTCGGCTAGCGGGAGGTACGAGCAGTACTTC; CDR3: CASSLSGSASGRYEQYF
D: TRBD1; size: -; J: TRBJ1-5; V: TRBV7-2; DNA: TGTGCCAGCAGCCCCAGCGTAGGGGACAGGGTAGGTCAGCCCCAGCATTTT; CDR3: CASSPSVGDRVGQPQHF
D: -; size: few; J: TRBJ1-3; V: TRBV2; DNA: TGTGCCAGCAGTGTAGGCGGGACTGGAAACACCATATATTTT; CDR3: CASSVGGTGNTIYF
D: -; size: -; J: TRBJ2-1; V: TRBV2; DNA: TGTGCCACCAGCCAGCGCGATGAGCAGTTCTTC; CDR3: CATSQRDEQFF
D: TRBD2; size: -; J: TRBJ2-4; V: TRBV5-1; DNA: TGCGCCAGCAGCGTTAGCGGGGGGGCTAGCCACAGTCAGTACTTC; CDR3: CASSVSGGASHSQYF
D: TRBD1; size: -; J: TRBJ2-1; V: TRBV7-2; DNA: TGTGCCAGCAGCTCGGGACAGGGGGCAACCAATGAGCAGTTCTTC; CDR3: CASSSGQGATNEQFF
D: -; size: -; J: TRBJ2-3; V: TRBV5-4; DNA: TGTGCCAGCAGCACCGACAAGGCAGATACGCAGTATTTT; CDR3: CASSTDKADTQYF
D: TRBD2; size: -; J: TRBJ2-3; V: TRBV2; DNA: TGTGCCAGCAGGGGAAGGACTAGTTCTGATACGCAGTATTTT; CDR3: CASRGRTSSDTQYF
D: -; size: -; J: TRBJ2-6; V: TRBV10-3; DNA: TGTGCCATCAGCTCCCAGGGGGGAATTTCTGGGGCCAACGGCCTGACTTTC; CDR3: CAISSQGGISGANGLTF
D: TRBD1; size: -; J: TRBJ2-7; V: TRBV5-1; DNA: TGCGCCAGCAGGCAAAGACAGGGGGCGAGGGAGCAGTACTTC; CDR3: CASRQRQGAREQYF
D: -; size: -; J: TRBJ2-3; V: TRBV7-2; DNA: TGTGCCAGCAGCTTAGACCCCCGGACTCTCGGGACAGATACGCAGTATTTT; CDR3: CASSLDPRTLGTDTQYF
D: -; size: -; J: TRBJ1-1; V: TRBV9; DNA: TGTGCCAGCAGCTCCCGGGGGGGCACTGAAGCTTTCTTT; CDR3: CASSSRGGTEAFF
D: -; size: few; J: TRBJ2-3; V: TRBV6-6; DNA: TGTGCCAGCAGCCTACTTGGAGATACGCAGTATTTT; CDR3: CASSLLGDTQYF
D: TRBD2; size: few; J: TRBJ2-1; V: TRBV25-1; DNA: TGTGCCAGCAGTGAATACCCAGGACTAGCCCTAGACAATGAGCAGTTCTTC; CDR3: CASSEYPGLALDNEQFF
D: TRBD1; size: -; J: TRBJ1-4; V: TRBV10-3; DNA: TGTGCCATCAGTGAGGACAGGGACGCGAAAAAACTGTTTTTT; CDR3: CAISEDRDAKKLFF
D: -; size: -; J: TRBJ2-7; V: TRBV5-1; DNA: TGCGCCAGCAGCTTGGGATTTAGCGGAACCTACGAGCAGTACTTC; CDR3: CASSLGFSGTYEQYF
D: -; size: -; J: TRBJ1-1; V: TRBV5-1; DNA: TGCGCCAGCAGCTTGGCGCGTAACTCGGAAGCTTTCTTT; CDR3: CASSLARNSEAFF
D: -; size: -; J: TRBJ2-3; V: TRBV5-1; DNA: TGCGCCAGCGGGGGGTTAGATACGCAGTATTTT; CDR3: CASGGLDTQYF
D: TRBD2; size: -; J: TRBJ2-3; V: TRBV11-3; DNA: TGTGCCAGCAGCTCGGGACTAGCGGGTGGTACGCAGTATTTT; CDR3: CASSSGLAGGTQYF
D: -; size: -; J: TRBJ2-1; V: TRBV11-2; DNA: TGTGCCAGCAGACCGGTGGGGACTGGCTGGAGTCTTGGTGAGCAGTTCTTC; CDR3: CASRPVGTGWSLGEQFF
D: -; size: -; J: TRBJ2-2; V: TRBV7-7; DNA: TGTGCTAGCAGGGAGCGTACGAACACCGGGGAGCTGTTTTTT; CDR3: CASRERTNTGELFF
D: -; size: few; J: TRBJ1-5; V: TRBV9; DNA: TGTGCCAGCAGCGCTACAGGTCTACCCTATCAGCCCCAGCATTTT; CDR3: CASSATGLPYQPQHF
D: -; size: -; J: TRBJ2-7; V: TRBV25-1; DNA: TGTGCCAGCGTCGTCTGGGACAAAAGCTACGAGCAGTACTTC; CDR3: CASVVWDKSYEQYF
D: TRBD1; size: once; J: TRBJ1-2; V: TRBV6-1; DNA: TGTGCCAGCAGTTCCGGACAGGGGTACTATGGCTACACCTTC; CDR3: CASSSGQGYYGYTF